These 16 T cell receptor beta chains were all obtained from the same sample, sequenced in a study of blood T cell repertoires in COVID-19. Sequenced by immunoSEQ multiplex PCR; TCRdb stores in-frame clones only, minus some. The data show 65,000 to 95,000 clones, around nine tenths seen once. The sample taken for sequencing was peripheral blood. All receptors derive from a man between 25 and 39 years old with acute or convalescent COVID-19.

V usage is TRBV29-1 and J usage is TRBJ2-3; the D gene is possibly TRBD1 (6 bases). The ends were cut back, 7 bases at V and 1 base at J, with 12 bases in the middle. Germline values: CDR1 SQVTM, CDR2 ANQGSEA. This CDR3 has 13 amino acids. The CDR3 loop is CSAQEGGTDTQYF. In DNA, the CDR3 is TGCAGCGCACAAGAGGGGGGCACAGATACGCAGTATTTT.

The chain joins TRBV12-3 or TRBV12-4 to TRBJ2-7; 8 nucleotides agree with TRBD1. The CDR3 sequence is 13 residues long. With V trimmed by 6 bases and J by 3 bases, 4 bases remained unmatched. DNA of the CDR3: TGTGCCAGCAGGCCGGGACAGGTCTACGAGCAGTACTTC. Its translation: CASRPGQVYEQYF.

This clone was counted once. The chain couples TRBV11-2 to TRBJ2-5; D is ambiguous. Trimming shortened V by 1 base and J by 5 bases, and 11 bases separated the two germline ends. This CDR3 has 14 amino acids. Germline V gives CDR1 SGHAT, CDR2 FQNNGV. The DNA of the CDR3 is TGTGCCAGCAGCTTAGGCGGCTATTGGGAGACCCAGTACTTC. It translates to CASSLGGYWETQYF. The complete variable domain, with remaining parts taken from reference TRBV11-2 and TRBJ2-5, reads EAGVAQSPRYKIIEKRQSVAFWCNPISGHATLYWYQQILGQGPKLLIQFQNNGVVDDSQLPKDRFSAERLKGVDSTLKIQPAKLEDSAVYLCASSLGGYWETQYFGPGTRLLVL.

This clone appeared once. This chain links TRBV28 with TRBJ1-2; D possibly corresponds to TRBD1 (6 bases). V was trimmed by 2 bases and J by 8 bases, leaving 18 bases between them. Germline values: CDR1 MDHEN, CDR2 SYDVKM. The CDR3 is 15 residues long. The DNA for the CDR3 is TGTGCCAGCAGTTTACCAGGGACATCGGTCGGAGGCTACACCTTC. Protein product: CASSLPGTSVGGYTF.

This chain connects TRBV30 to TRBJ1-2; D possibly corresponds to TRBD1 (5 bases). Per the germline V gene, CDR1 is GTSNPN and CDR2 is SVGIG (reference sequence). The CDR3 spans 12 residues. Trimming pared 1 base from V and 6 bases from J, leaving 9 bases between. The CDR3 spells CAWSEQEHGYTF. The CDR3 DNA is TGTGCCTGGAGTGAACAGGAGCATGGCTACACCTTC.

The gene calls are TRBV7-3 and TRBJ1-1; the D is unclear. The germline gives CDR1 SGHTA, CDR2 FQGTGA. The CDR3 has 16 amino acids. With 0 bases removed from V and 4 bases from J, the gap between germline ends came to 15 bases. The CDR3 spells CASSLTGGTGSTEAFF. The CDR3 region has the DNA TGTGCCAGCAGCTTAACGGGAGGAACGGGAAGCACTGAAGCTTTCTTT.

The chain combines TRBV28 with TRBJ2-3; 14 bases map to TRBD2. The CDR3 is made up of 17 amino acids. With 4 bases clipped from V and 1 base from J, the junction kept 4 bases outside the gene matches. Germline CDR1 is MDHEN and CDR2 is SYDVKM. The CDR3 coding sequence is TGTGCCAGCAGTTCCTCGACTAGCGGGAGGGGCACAGATACGCAGTATTTT. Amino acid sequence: CASSSSTSGRGTDTQYF.

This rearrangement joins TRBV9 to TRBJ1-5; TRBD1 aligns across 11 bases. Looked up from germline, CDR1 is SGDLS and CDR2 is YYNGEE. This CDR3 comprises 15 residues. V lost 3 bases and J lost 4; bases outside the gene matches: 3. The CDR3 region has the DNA TGTGCCAGCAGCGCCGGACAGGGGGCGAATCAGCCCCAGCATTTT. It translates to CASSAGQGANQPQHF.

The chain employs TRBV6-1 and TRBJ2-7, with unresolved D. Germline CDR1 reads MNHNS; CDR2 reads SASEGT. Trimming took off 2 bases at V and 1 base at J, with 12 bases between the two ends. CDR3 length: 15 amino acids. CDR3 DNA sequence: TGTGCCAGCAGTGAAACTGTATTGCCATCCTACGAGCAGTACTTC. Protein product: CASSETVLPSYEQYF.

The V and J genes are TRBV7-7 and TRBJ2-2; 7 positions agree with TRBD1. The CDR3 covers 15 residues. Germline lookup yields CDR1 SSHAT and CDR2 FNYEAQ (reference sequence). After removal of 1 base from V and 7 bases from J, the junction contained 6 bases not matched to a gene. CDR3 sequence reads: CASSLDAQGFGELFF. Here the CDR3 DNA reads TGTGCCAGCAGCTTAGACGCACAGGGGTTCGGGGAGCTGTTTTTT. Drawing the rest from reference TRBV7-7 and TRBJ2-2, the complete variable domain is GAGVSQSPRYKVTKRGQDVTLRCDPISSHATLYWYQQALGQGPEFLTYFNYEAQPDKSGLPSDRFSAERPEGSISTLTIQRTEQRDSAMYRCASSLDAQGFGELFFGEGSRLTVL.

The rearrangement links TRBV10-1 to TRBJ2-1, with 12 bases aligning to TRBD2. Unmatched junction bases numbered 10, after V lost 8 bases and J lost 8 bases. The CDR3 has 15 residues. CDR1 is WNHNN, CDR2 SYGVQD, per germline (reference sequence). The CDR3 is CASGETSGRGDEQFF. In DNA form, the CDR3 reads TGCGCCAGCGGGGAGACTAGCGGGAGAGGAGATGAGCAGTTCTTC.

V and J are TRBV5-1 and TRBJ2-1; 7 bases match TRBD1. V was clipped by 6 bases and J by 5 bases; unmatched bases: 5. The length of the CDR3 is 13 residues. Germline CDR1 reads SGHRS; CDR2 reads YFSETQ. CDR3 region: CASTGTVNNEQFF. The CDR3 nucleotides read TGCGCCAGCACCGGGACAGTCAACAATGAGCAGTTCTTC.

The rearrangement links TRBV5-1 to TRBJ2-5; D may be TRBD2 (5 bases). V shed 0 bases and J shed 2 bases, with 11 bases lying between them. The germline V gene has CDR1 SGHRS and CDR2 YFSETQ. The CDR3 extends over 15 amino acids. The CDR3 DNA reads TGCGCCAGCAGCTTGGGAGGGTCGTTTCAAGAGACCCAGTACTTC. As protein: CASSLGGSFQETQYF.

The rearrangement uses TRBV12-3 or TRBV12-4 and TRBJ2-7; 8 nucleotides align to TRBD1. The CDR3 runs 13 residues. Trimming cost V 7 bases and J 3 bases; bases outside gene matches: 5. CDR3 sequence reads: CASTLGQGYEQYF. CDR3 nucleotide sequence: TGTGCCAGCACCCTCGGACAGGGCTACGAGCAGTACTTC.

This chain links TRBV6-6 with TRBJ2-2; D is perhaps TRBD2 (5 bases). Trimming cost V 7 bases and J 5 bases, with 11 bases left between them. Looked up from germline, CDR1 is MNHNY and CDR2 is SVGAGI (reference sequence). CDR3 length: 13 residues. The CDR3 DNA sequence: TGTGCCAGCAACACTGGGGAGACCGGGGAGCTGTTTTTT. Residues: CASNTGETGELFF.

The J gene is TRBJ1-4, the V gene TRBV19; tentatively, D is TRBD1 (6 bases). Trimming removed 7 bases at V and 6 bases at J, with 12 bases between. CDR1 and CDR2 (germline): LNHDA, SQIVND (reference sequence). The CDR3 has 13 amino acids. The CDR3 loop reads CASNGRGDEKLFF. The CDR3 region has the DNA TGTGCCAGTAACGGGAGGGGGGATGAAAAACTGTTTTTT.